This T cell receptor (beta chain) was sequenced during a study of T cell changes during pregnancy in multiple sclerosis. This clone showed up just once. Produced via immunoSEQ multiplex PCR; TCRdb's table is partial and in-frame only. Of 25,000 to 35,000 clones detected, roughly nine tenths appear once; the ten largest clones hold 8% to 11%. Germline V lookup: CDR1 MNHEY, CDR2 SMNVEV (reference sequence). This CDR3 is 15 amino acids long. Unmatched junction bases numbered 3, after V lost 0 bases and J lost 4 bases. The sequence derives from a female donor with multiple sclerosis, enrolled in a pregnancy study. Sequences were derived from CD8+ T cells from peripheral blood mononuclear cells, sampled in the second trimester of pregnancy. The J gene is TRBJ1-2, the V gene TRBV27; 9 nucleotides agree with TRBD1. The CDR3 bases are TGTGCCAGCAGTTTATCCCAGACAGGGGGCTATGGCTACACCTTC. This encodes CASSLSQTGGYGYTF.